Following are 10 T cell receptor beta chains from one sample sequenced in a study of graft-versus-host responses after intestinal transplantation. Sequencing used immunoSEQ multiplex PCR; TCRdb keeps in-frame clones, though not all of them. The top ten hold about 4% of the sample, which has 40,000 or so clones, about 92% seen once. This material consisted of PBMCs, taken 734 days after intestinal transplantation. These receptors were obtained from a human patient who received an intestinal transplant, so some T cells may come from the graft donor.

The chain links TRBV6-5 to TRBJ1-1, with 7 nucleotides matching TRBD1. The V gene's germline CDR1 is MNHEY and CDR2 SVGAGI. The CDR3 contains 12 residues. V lost 6 bases, J lost 7 bases, and 5 bases stayed unmatched. CDR3 sequence reads: CASRERQGEAFF. The CDR3 DNA is TGTGCCAGCAGGGAGAGACAGGGTGAAGCTTTCTTT.

CDR3 nucleotides: TGTGCCAGCAGTTCGACACCTCTTTCGCTCTACAATGAGCAGTTCTTC. This sequence encodes CASSSTPLSLYNEQFF. The gene calls are TRBV6-6 and TRBJ2-1; D not resolved. The CDR3 extends over 16 amino acids. CDR1 is MNHNY and CDR2 is SVGAGI in the germline V gene (reference sequence). V lost 4 bases, J lost 3 bases, and 16 bases lay in between.

This chain connects TRBV4-1 to TRBJ1-1, with D uncertain. Trimming shortened V by 4 bases and J by 0 bases, and 12 bases separated the two germline ends. This CDR3 comprises 15 residues. The germline CDR1 and CDR2 sequences are MGHRA and YSYEKL. The CDR3 bases are TGCGCCAGCAGCCCCGAAGGAGCCTTGAACACTGAAGCTTTCTTT. Its translation: CASSPEGALNTEAFF.

This chain joins TRBV30 and TRBJ1-2; TRBD1 agrees at 8 bases. Germline CDR1 and CDR2: GTSNPN and SVGIG (reference sequence). The CDR3 length is 15 residues. Losses at the gene ends were 0 bases for V and 8 bases for J; bases not matched to a gene: 11. The CDR3 sequence is CAWSVRGLRGLGYTF. The CDR3 DNA sequence: TGTGCCTGGAGTGTACGTGGTCTCAGGGGGCTGGGCTACACCTTC.

V usage is TRBV5-4 and J usage is TRBJ2-5, with 7 bases aligning to TRBD1. This CDR3 comprises 13 residues. Germline V gene sequence: CDR1 SGHNT, CDR2 YYREEE (reference sequence). Trimming at V came to 5 bases and at J to 3 bases, leaving 4 bases not matched to a gene. The CDR3 sequence: CASSPDREETQYF. As DNA, the CDR3 is TGTGCCAGCAGTCCCGACAGGGAAGAGACCCAGTACTTC.

This sequence joins TRBV7-9 and TRBJ2-5, with a weak D call TRBD2 (6 bases). The CDR3 consists of 14 residues. Germline assignment: CDR1 SEHNR and CDR2 FQNEAQ (reference sequence). Trimming left V 5 bases short and J 5 bases short, with 15 bases between. In DNA form, the CDR3 reads TGTGCCAGCAGCCCAGAGGAGGGTCGCGAGACCCAGTACTTC. This gives the protein CASSPEEGRETQYF.

V usage is TRBV11-3 and J usage is TRBJ2-7; 9 bases are shared with TRBD1. J lost 5 bases, V lost 2 bases, and 4 bases had no gene match. The CDR3 spans 14 residues. CDR1 is SGHNT and CDR2 is YENEEA in the germline V gene. The CDR3 sequence: CASSLSGTGNEQYF. As DNA, the CDR3 is TGTGCCAGCAGCTTAAGCGGGACAGGGAACGAGCAGTACTTC.

The chain couples TRBV18 to TRBJ1-5; 8 bases align to TRBD1. The germline gives CDR1 KGHSH, CDR2 LQKENI. Unmatched junction bases numbered 7, after V lost 3 bases and J lost 3 bases. The CDR3 length is 16 residues. The CDR3 region is CASSPVGTGHNQPQHF. As DNA, the CDR3 is TGTGCCAGCTCACCGGTCGGGACAGGCCACAATCAGCCCCAGCATTTT.

The J gene is TRBJ2-7, the V gene TRBV27; TRBD2 aligns across 7 bases. The CDR3 covers 13 residues. V lost 5 bases and J lost 5; bases outside the gene matches: 6. In germline, CDR1 is MNHEY, CDR2 SMNVEV (reference sequence). The CDR3 sequence: CASSPLANHEQYF. Here the CDR3 DNA reads TGTGCCAGCAGTCCACTAGCGAATCACGAGCAGTACTTC.

The V and J genes are TRBV18 and TRBJ1-3; 7 bases align to TRBD1. Germline V gives CDR1 KGHSH, CDR2 LQKENI. The V segment lost 4 bases and the J segment 2 bases; nucleotides outside the gene matches: 8. CDR3 size: 16 residues. In nucleotides, the CDR3 is TGTGCCAGCTCACAAGTGACAGGGTCTACTGGAAACACCATATATTTT. Protein product: CASSQVTGSTGNTIYF.